The 2 T cell receptor beta chains listed next were all sequenced from one sample in a study of blood T cell repertoires in COVID-19. Using immunoSEQ multiplex PCR, the repertoire was profiled, and TCRdb retains in-frame clones only, with some absent. The data contain about 400,000 clones, 80% to 90% of them seen just once; the ten biggest clones take up around 1.9%. Sequencing was carried out using PBMCs or T cells enriched from blood (not recorded which). The source of these receptors is a man aged 40-55 years in a cohort exposed to, infected with or recovered from COVID-19 (not recorded which).

The V and J genes are TRBV24-1 and TRBJ2-2; 9 bases agree with TRBD1. The CDR3 is 16 residues long. Germline V gene data show CDR1 as KGHDR and CDR2 as SFDVKD. V dropped 4 bases and J dropped 7; count of bases not matched to a gene: 9. The CDR3 nucleotides are TGTGCCACCAGTGACTTGGGACAGGGCCTACGCGGGGAGCTGTTTTTT. This sequence encodes CATSDLGQGLRGELFF.

J is TRBJ2-2 and V is TRBV2, with 15 bases that match TRBD2. In germline, CDR1 is SNHLY, CDR2 FYNNEI. This CDR3 has 15 residues. The V gene end was trimmed by 5 bases and the J gene end by 6 bases; junction bases not matched to a gene: 1. CDR3 sequence: CASSWTSGRAGELFF. In nucleotides, the CDR3 is TGTGCCAGCAGTTGGACTAGCGGGAGGGCCGGGGAGCTGTTTTTT.